One and the same sample provided the 11 T cell receptor beta chains below, sequenced in a study of blood T cells in healthy people across ages. With a J-beta primer mix and a sample-barcoded 5' primer, a second PCR ran roughly 6 to 11 cycles. TCRdb recomputed calls from the 5' RACE reads with MiXCR, one row per CDR3 protein. The sample holds about 290,000 distinct CDR3 sequences, 25% to 30% seen once. Material: blood. The receptors stem from a woman between 65 and 79 years old in good health.

As regards this clonotype: A read error may explain this, as a much larger clone is one base away. The rearrangement links TRBV5-6 to TRBJ1-3; D is undetermined. The CDR3 covers 14 residues. Germline V lookup: CDR1 SGHDT, CDR2 YYEEEE. CDR3 nucleotide sequence: TGTGCCTGCAGCTTGGTGGGGTCTGGAAACACCATATATTTT. It translates to CACSLVGSGNTIYF.

This chain uses TRBV5-1 with TRBJ2-3, with 8 bases fitting TRBD1. The CDR3 extends over 14 amino acids. J was trimmed by 3 bases and V by 5 bases; bases with no gene match: 5. The germline V gene encodes CDR1 SGHRS and CDR2 YFSETQ. The CDR3 region is CASRTGDYTDTQYF. The CDR3 nucleotides are TGCGCCAGCAGGACAGGGGATTATACAGATACGCAGTATTTT.

The table lists this clonotype with a few counts. The CDR3 DNA reads as TGTGCCAGCAGCCACTCGGGGACCGGGGAGCTGTTTTTT. Its protein is CASSHSGTGELFF. The V and J genes are TRBV7-9 and TRBJ2-2; D is possibly TRBD2 (5 bases). Germline CDR1 and CDR2: SEHNR and FQNEAQ (reference sequence). The CDR3 covers 13 residues. V was clipped by 5 bases and J by 5 bases, with 9 bases between them.

This clonotype was picked up a small number of times. The J gene is TRBJ1-2, the V gene TRBV4-1, with a tentative D call TRBD1 (5 bases). CDR3 length: 15 residues. Germline CDR1 and CDR2: MGHRA and YSYEKL. V lost 0 bases and J 4 bases, leaving 12 bases between the germline ends. The CDR3 nucleotides are TGCGCCAGCAGCCAAGATGTACGGGGACCCTATGGCTACACCTTC. Translated: CASSQDVRGPYGYTF.

This clonotype was detected only a few times. The J gene is TRBJ1-6, the V gene TRBV5-1; the D is unclear. Trimming stripped 2 bases from V and 7 bases from J, with 10 bases between. CDR1 SGHRS and CDR2 YFSETQ come from the germline V gene. This CDR3 contains 14 residues. The CDR3 protein is CASSFSGENSPLHF. CDR3 nucleotide sequence: TGCGCCAGCAGCTTCTCAGGAGAGAATTCACCCCTCCACTTT.

This clonotype appeared many times. The V call is TRBV29-1, the J call TRBJ2-1, with 10 bases aligning to TRBD2. The CDR3 extends over 14 amino acids. V gave up 5 bases and J gave up 9 bases; unmatched junction bases: 10. The germline gives CDR1 SQVTM, CDR2 ANQGSEA. In DNA form, the CDR3 reads TGCAGCGTTACAAGCGGGAGGGCCGAGGGTGAGCAGTTCTTC. It is translated as CSVTSGRAEGEQFF.

The sample holds a few counts of this clonotype. This sequence joins TRBV10-3 and TRBJ2-1; 10 positions match TRBD2. Germline lookup yields CDR1 ENHRY and CDR2 SYGVKD. V lost 4 bases and J lost 6; bases outside the gene matches: 3. The CDR3 sequence is 14 residues long. CDR3 sequence reads: CAISGASGGNEQFF. CDR3 nucleotides: TGTGCCATCAGTGGGGCTAGCGGGGGCAATGAGCAGTTCTTC.

The chain employs TRBV6-2 or TRBV6-3 and TRBJ2-7; D is undetermined. V was shortened by 8 bases and J by 2 bases, with 16 bases between the two germline ends. Germline V gene lookup returns CDR1 MNHEY and CDR2 SVGEGT. CDR3 length equals 14 residues. CDR3 residues: CASSEQKLTYEQYF. The CDR3, as DNA: TGTGCCAGCTCCGAACAGAAACTAACCTACGAGCAGTACTTC.

This clonotype turned up a few times. CDR3 region: CASSQVQGLDYGYTF. The CDR3 coding sequence is TGTGCCAGCAGCCAAGTTCAGGGGCTCGACTATGGCTACACCTTC. The chain combines TRBV3-1 with TRBJ1-2; TRBD1 is a possible D gene (6 bases). The CDR3 has 15 residues. Germline values: CDR1 LGHDT, CDR2 YNNKEL (reference sequence). Trimming took 1 base from V and 3 from J, leaving 12 bases between them.

The chain carries TRBV20-1 and TRBJ2-1; D is uncertain. CDR3 length equals 11 residues. V gave up 1 base and J gave up 10 bases, with 8 bases separating them. Germline V gives CDR1 DFQATT, CDR2 SNEGSKA (reference sequence). The CDR3 bases are TGCAGTGCTAGAGCCTTGGGAGAGCAGTTCTTC. This translates into CSARALGEQFF.

Here the CDR3 reads CASSPPDRWSYNEQFF. For the CDR3, the DNA is TGTGCCAGCAGTCCCCCGGACAGATGGTCCTACAATGAGCAGTTCTTC. J is TRBJ2-1 and V is TRBV28, with D possibly matching TRBD1 (6 bases). Trimming left V 5 bases short and J 1 base short, with 15 bases between. This CDR3 comprises 16 residues. Germline V lookup: CDR1 MDHEN, CDR2 SYDVKM.